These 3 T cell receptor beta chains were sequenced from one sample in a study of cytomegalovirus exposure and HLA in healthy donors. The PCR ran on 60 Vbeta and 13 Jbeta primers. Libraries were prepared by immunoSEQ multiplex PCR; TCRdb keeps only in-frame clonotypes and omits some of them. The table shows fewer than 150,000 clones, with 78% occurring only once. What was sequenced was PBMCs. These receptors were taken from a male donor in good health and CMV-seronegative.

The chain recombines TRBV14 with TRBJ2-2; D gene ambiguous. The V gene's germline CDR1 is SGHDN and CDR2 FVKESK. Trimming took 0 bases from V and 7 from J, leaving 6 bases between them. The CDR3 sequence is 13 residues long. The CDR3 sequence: CASSQEYLGELFF. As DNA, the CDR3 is TGTGCCAGCAGCCAAGAGTATCTCGGGGAGCTGTTTTTT.

CDR3 region: CASRSGTANTEAFF. In DNA, the CDR3 is TGTGCCAGCAGGTCCGGGACAGCGAACACTGAAGCTTTCTTT. The chain has TRBV9 and TRBJ1-1, with 7 nucleotides matching TRBD1. Germline lookup yields CDR1 SGDLS and CDR2 YYNGEE. There are 14 residues in the CDR3. Germline trimming cut 5 bases from V and 1 base from J; bases unmatched to any gene: 5. Combining the CDR3 with reference TRBV9 and TRBJ1-1 gives the whole variable domain DSGVTQTPKHLITATGQRVTLRCSPRSGDLSVYWYQQSLDQGLQFLIQYYNGEERAKGNILERFSAQQFPDLHSELNLSSLELGDSALYFCASRSGTANTEAFFGQGTRLTVV.

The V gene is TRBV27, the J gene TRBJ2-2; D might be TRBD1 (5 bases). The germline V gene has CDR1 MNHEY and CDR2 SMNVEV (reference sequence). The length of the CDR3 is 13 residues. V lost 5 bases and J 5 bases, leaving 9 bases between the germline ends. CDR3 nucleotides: TGTGCCAGCAGTGCCAGGGTAACCGGGGAGCTGTTTTTT. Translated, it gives CASSARVTGELFF.